These 30 T cell receptor beta chains were all obtained from the same sample, sequenced in a study of blood T cell repertoires in COVID-19 (TCRdb year 2020). Receptor libraries were prepared by the immunoSEQ multiplex PCR assay. The immuneACCESS repertoire file appears here via TCRdb, limited to in-frame rearrangements. These files lack a portion of the clones; in checked studies, under half of the deficit traces to unresolved V genes, and the cause of the others is not known. This sample has some 77,000 clones in its table, and roughly 79% of those were observed once. Approximately 22% of the sample goes to the ten largest clones. Sequencing used peripheral blood. The receptors come from a woman between 70 and 85 years old with acute or convalescent COVID-19.

This rearrangement joins TRBV7-3 to TRBJ1-6; maybe TRBD1 (6 bases). V was shortened by 10 bases and J by 7 bases, with 17 bases between the two germline ends. Germline V CDR1 and CDR2: SGHTA, FQGTGA. This CDR3 is 14 amino acids long. DNA for the CDR3: TGTGCCACGGTCCGACAGGTCGACAATTCACCCCTCCACTTT. Translating it yields CATVRQVDNSPLHF.

The chain employs TRBV5-1 and TRBJ2-7, with TRBD2 identical over 10 bases. Germline values: CDR1 SGHRS, CDR2 YFSETQ. This CDR3 region has 16 residues. Unmatched junction bases numbered 8, after V lost 3 bases and J lost 2 bases. As DNA, the CDR3 is TGCGCCAGCAGCTACGCTACCGGGACTAGCGCCTACGAGCAGTACTTC. Protein product: CASSYATGTSAYEQYF.

V gene TRBV19 combines with J gene TRBJ2-7; 11 nucleotides line up with TRBD2. Germline loops: CDR1 LNHDA, CDR2 SQIVND (reference sequence). Trimming took 1 base from V and 2 from J; bases not matched to a gene: 7. The CDR3 is 17 amino acids. The CDR3 DNA reads as TGTGCCAGTAGTATAGTATTCCTAGCGGGAGGAACCTACGAGCAGTACTTC. Translated: CASSIVFLAGGTYEQYF.

The chain has TRBV9 and TRBJ1-1; maybe TRBD1 (6 bases). Between the trimmed V and J ends, which lost 0 bases and 3 bases, there was a span of 9 bases. The CDR3 loop spans 14 amino acids. CDR1 is SGDLS, CDR2 YYNGEE, per germline. This CDR3 reads CASSVVTGHTEAFF. The CDR3 DNA reads TGTGCCAGCAGCGTAGTCACAGGGCACACTGAAGCTTTCTTT.

This chain links TRBV7-8 with TRBJ2-7; TRBD1 matches at 7 bases. This CDR3 is built from 15 residues. Trimming removed 1 base from V and 3 bases from J; junction bases left unmatched: 6. CDR1 is SGHVS and CDR2 is FQNEAQ in the germline V gene. The CDR3 is CASSLVPGQLYEQYF. CDR3 DNA: TGTGCCAGCAGCTTAGTACCGGGACAGCTCTACGAGCAGTACTTC.

This clone was picked up a small number of times. CDR3: CASSITSRTGFYGYTF. The DNA for the CDR3 is TGTGCCAGTAGTATTACCTCGAGGACAGGGTTCTATGGCTACACCTTC. The chain carries TRBV19 and TRBJ1-2; 8 positions match TRBD1. V lost 3 bases to trimming and J lost 4 bases; unmatched junction nucleotides: 10. Per germline, CDR1 LNHDA and CDR2 SQIVND (reference sequence). The CDR3 consists of 16 residues.

This clone was recorded once. V is TRBV11-2 and J is TRBJ1-6, with a possible D match to TRBD1 (5 bases). Germline CDR1 reads SGHAT; CDR2 reads FQNNGV. Trimming pared 5 bases from V and 6 bases from J, leaving 20 bases between. The CDR3 is 17 residues long. CDR3 in amino acids: CASSPLGLGRINSPLHF. The CDR3 nucleotides read TGTGCCAGCAGCCCCCTAGGGCTGGGGCGGATTAATTCACCCCTCCACTTT.

The chain couples TRBV2 to TRBJ1-1, with 7 bases that match TRBD1. Losses at the gene ends were 6 bases for V and 1 base for J; bases not matched to a gene: 5. The CDR3 runs 14 residues. Germline CDR1 and CDR2: SNHLY and FYNNEI. CDR3 sequence: CASSPTGRNTEAFF. CDR3 bases: TGTGCCAGCAGCCCGACAGGGAGGAACACTGAAGCTTTCTTT.

V is TRBV28 and J is TRBJ2-7; D is possibly TRBD1 (6 bases). In germline, CDR1 is MDHEN, CDR2 SYDVKM. Trimming took 3 bases from V and 4 from J, leaving 10 bases between them. This CDR3 has 13 residues. In DNA, the CDR3 is TGTGCCAGCAGTTTCCTGGACAGTTACGAGCAGTACTTC. The encoded protein is CASSFLDSYEQYF.

V is TRBV7-8 and J is TRBJ2-7; D might be TRBD1 (5 bases). The CDR3 extends over 13 amino acids. With 4 bases removed from V and 3 bases from J, the gap between germline ends came to 10 bases. In germline, CDR1 is SGHVS, CDR2 FQNEAQ. CDR3 amino acids: CASSSDRFYEQYF. The CDR3 nucleotides are TGTGCCAGCAGCTCCGACAGATTCTACGAGCAGTACTTC.

The rearrangement uses TRBV7-9 and TRBJ1-1; 11 positions match TRBD1. The germline gives CDR1 SEHNR, CDR2 FQNEAQ (reference sequence). There are 15 residues in the CDR3. Trimming cost V 5 bases and J 5 bases; bases outside gene matches: 7. The CDR3 sequence: CASSPGTGGSTEAFF. CDR3 in DNA: TGTGCCAGCAGCCCTGGGACAGGGGGTAGTACTGAAGCTTTCTTT.

J is TRBJ1-6 and V is TRBV30; 10 bases are a match to TRBD1. Germline CDR1 reads GTSNPN; CDR2 reads SVGIG (reference sequence). The V segment lost 6 bases and the J segment 9 bases; nucleotides outside the gene matches: 5. This CDR3 comprises 13 residues. In DNA form, the CDR3 reads TGTGCCTGCCTGGGACAGGGGTCTTCACCCCTCCACTTT. It yields the protein CACLGQGSSPLHF.

The rearrangement uses TRBV19 and TRBJ2-7, with 9 bases fitting TRBD1. The junction had 9 bases not matched to a gene; V was cut back by 5 bases and J by 4 bases. This CDR3 region has 15 residues. Germline-derived CDR1 and CDR2 are LNHDA and SQIVND (reference sequence). Here the CDR3 reads CASSFAAGTGYEQYF. The CDR3, as DNA: TGTGCCAGTAGTTTTGCCGCCGGGACAGGGTACGAGCAGTACTTC. Based on the CDR3 plus reference TRBV19 and TRBJ2-7, the full variable domain is DGGITQSPKYLFRKEGQNVTLSCEQNLNHDAMYWYRQDPGQGLRLIYYSQIVNDFQKGDIAEGYSVSREKKESFPLTVTSAQKNPTAFYLCASSFAAGTGYEQYFGPGTRLTVT.

The sample holds a few counts of this clone. This sample includes further DNA sequences coding for the same CDR3. The chain carries TRBV27 and TRBJ2-5; D is perhaps TRBD1 (5 bases). Between the trimmed V and J ends, which lost 5 bases and 3 bases, there was a span of 7 bases. There are 12 residues in the CDR3. The germline V gene has CDR1 MNHEY and CDR2 SMNVEV (reference sequence). The DNA of the CDR3 is TGTGCCAGCAGTGGCAGGGAAGAGACCCAGTACTTC. Encoded protein: CASSGREETQYF.

V and J are TRBV7-2 and TRBJ1-5; possible D gene TRBD1, 5 bases. This CDR3 spans 17 amino acids. The germline V gene encodes CDR1 SGHTA and CDR2 FQGNSA. V was cut by 1 base and J by 5 bases, with 18 bases left in between. The CDR3 nucleotides read TGTGCCAGCAGCTTAGAATCGGAGCCAGGGTCGTATCAGCCCCAGCATTTT. As protein: CASSLESEPGSYQPQHF.

This chain links TRBV2 with TRBJ1-3; D perhaps matches TRBD1 (5 bases). The CDR3 runs to 13 residues. CDR1 SNHLY and CDR2 FYNNEI come from the germline V gene. V was pared by 6 bases and J by 2 bases, with 8 bases between. CDR3 protein: CASSVTAGNTIYF. CDR3 coding DNA: TGTGCCAGCAGCGTGACAGCTGGAAACACCATATATTTT.

The genes are TRBV5-1 and TRBJ2-5; D is uncertain. Germline V lookup: CDR1 SGHRS, CDR2 YFSETQ. This CDR3 is built from 15 residues. Trimming cost V 4 bases and J 4 bases, with 17 bases left between them. As DNA, the CDR3 is TGCGCCAGCAGCCCCCACTTATCGTCGCGAGAGACCCAGTACTTC. Translating it yields CASSPHLSSRETQYF.

This chain connects TRBV2 to TRBJ2-3; 11 bases are shared with TRBD2. The V gene end was trimmed by 8 bases and the J gene end by 9 bases; junction bases not matched to a gene: 4. Germline-derived CDR1 and CDR2 are SNHLY and FYNNEI. The CDR3 is 12 amino acids. CDR3 nucleotide sequence: TGTGCCAGCCATATAGCGGGGGGGACGCAGTATTTT. This gives the protein CASHIAGGTQYF. The variable domain in full, completed from reference TRBV2 and TRBJ2-3, reads EPEVTQTPSHQVTQMGQEVILRCVPISNHLYFYWYRQILGQKVEFLVSFYNNEISEKSEIFDDQFSVERPDGSNFTLKIRSTKLEDSAMYFCASHIAGGTQYFGPGTRLTVL.

V gene TRBV5-6 combines with J gene TRBJ1-1; D not resolved. V lost 5 bases and J lost 2, with 13 bases in between. There are 14 residues in the CDR3. In germline, CDR1 is SGHDT, CDR2 YYEEEE. This chain's CDR3 is CASSSRLPNTEAFF. The CDR3 DNA follows: TGTGCCAGCAGTTCCAGGCTACCTAACACTGAAGCTTTCTTT.

The CDR3 DNA follows: TGTGCCAGCAGCCACTACTCCCGGGGTAGCGGGAGGACCAATGAGCAGTTCTTC. Protein sequence: CASSHYSRGSGRTNEQFF. The chain uses TRBV3-1 (or the pseudogene TRBV3-2) and TRBJ2-1, with 10 bases aligning to TRBD2. Germline CDR1 is LGHDT and CDR2 is YNNKEL (reference sequence). Germline trimming cut 3 bases from V and 6 bases from J; bases unmatched to any gene: 14. The CDR3 has 18 amino acids.

CDR3 residues: CASRGQGKKLFF. The CDR3 nucleotides are TGTGCCAGCAGAGGACAGGGGAAAAAACTGTTTTTT. This sequence joins TRBV6-5 and TRBJ1-4; 9 bases map to TRBD1. Germline-derived CDR1 and CDR2 are MNHEY and SVGAGI. The CDR3 is 12 amino acids. The V and J ends lost 6 bases and 9 bases, in that order; junction bases with no gene match: 2.

This clone was seen a single time. J is TRBJ2-1 and V is TRBV9; maybe TRBD2 (6 bases). V was shortened by 0 bases and J by 3 bases, with 10 bases between the two germline ends. The CDR3 sequence is 15 residues long. Germline V gene sequence: CDR1 SGDLS, CDR2 YYNGEE. DNA of the CDR3: TGTGCCAGCAGCGTAGGGGGGGACTTCTACAATGAGCAGTTCTTC. Its translation: CASSVGGDFYNEQFF.

The chain uses TRBV11-2 and TRBJ2-3, with 9 nucleotides matching TRBD2. CDR1 and CDR2 (germline): SGHAT, FQNNGV. The length of the CDR3 is 15 residues. Trimming at V came to 0 bases and at J to 6 bases, leaving 4 bases not matched to a gene. The CDR3 DNA is TGTGCCAGCAGCTTAGAGGGGACTAGCAAGGATACGCAGTATTTT. The encoded protein is CASSLEGTSKDTQYF.

In this sample, this clone turned up a few times. The chain employs TRBV6-5 and TRBJ1-2; 7 bases are shared with TRBD1. Germline trimming cut 4 bases from V and 8 bases from J; bases unmatched to any gene: 10. Germline-derived CDR1 and CDR2 are MNHEY and SVGAGI. CDR3 length: 14 residues. The CDR3 sequence: CASSSGTANFGYTF. For the CDR3, the DNA is TGTGCCAGCAGTTCCGGGACAGCGAATTTCGGCTACACCTTC.

This clone was seen more than once but under ten times. This chain connects TRBV29-1 to TRBJ1-2; weak D call: TRBD1 (6 bases). Germline CDR1 SQVTM, CDR2 ANQGSEA. The CDR3 totals 12 residues. V was shortened by 7 bases and J by 8 bases, with 17 bases between the two germline ends. DNA of the CDR3: TGCAGCGACACACGGGGGGCCTCAGGCTACACCTTC. Protein: CSDTRGASGYTF.

The V call is TRBV3-1 (or the pseudogene TRBV3-2), the J call TRBJ1-2; 10 nucleotides match TRBD1. The trim removed 4 bases at V and 7 bases at J, leaving 6 bases unmatched. The germline V gene has CDR1 LGHDT and CDR2 YNNKEL (reference sequence). CDR3 size: 14 residues. The CDR3 spells CASSRGQGVSGYTF. CDR3 bases: TGTGCCAGCAGCCGAGGACAGGGGGTTTCTGGCTACACCTTC.

The rearrangement links TRBV13 to TRBJ2-1; TRBD2 matches at 9 bases. This CDR3 is 15 amino acids long. J gave up 2 bases and V 5 bases, and 4 bases lay outside the gene matches. The germline V gene has CDR1 PRHDT and CDR2 FYEKMQ (reference sequence). This CDR3 reads CASSPRLAAYNEQFF. CDR3 coding DNA: TGTGCCAGCAGCCCTCGACTAGCGGCCTACAATGAGCAGTTCTTC.

This sequence joins TRBV24-1 and TRBJ2-5; 9 bases map to TRBD1. Germline V gene data show CDR1 as KGHDR and CDR2 as SFDVKD. The CDR3 has 17 amino acids. J lost 5 bases, V lost 4 bases, and 13 bases had no gene match. The CDR3 sequence: CATSDPTPGQGRETQYF. The CDR3 DNA reads as TGTGCCACCAGTGACCCAACACCGGGACAGGGTAGGGAGACCCAGTACTTC.

This chain links TRBV21-1 with TRBJ1-5; the table assigns TRBD1, which was not confirmed against the DNA. TRBV21-1 is noted as a pseudogene. This CDR3 is 16 amino acids long. The CDR3, as DNA: TGTGCCAGCAGCAAGATGCAGGGGAGCGCCCATCAGCCCCAGCATTTT. Translating it yields CASSKMQGSAHQPQHF.

The chain uses TRBV6-2 or TRBV6-3 and TRBJ1-3, with D perhaps matching TRBD1 (5 bases). The V end lost 0 bases, the J end lost 4 bases, and 13 bases lay between the germline ends. CDR3 length: 16 residues. Germline V gene data show CDR1 as MNHEY and CDR2 as SVGEGT. The CDR3 coding sequence is TGTGCCAGCAGTTACTCGAAAGGGGCCCGCGGAAACACCATATATTTT. It codes for CASSYSKGARGNTIYF.